This T cell receptor beta chain came from a study of T cell repertoires in cytomegalovirus infection. One entry per CDR3 protein results from TCRdb running MiXCR on the reads. The repertoire has fewer than 1,000,000 distinct CDR3 sequences, roughly 31% of them found once; the top ten carry about an eighth. Germline CDR1 MNHNS, CDR2 SASEGT. The V and J ends lost 7 bases and 1 base respectively, with 16 bases between them. CDR3 length equals 15 residues. For this clonotype: Its antigen is unknown.

The source is a human donor in good health (CMV status not recorded). Some clones in this sample may be carry-over from other donors' samples. The chain combines TRBV6-1 with TRBJ2-5; the D gene is possibly TRBD1 (6 bases). Sequenced material: cultured CD8+ T cells from PBMCs, taken from culture after CMV antigen stimulation. DNA of the CDR3: TGTGCCAGCAACCCATCCGGGACACCCCAAGAGACCCAGTACTTC. Translated: CASNPSGTPQETQYF.